The entry that follows covers one T cell receptor beta chain sequence. This record comes from a study of blood T cell repertoires in COVID-19. Repertoires were generated with immunoSEQ multiplex PCR, while TCRdb's copy carries only in-frame clones and drops some. The sample has roughly 200,000 clones; roughly four fifths are singletons. Germline CDR1 LGHDT, CDR2 YNNKEL (reference sequence). CDR3 length equals 16 residues. V dropped 1 base and J dropped 7; count of bases not matched to a gene: 6. The rearrangement links TRBV3-1 (or the pseudogene TRBV3-2) to TRBJ2-1; 11 bases align to TRBD2. What was sequenced was peripheral blood. The TCR originated in a human donor in a cohort sampled during active COVID-19. In DNA, the CDR3 is TGTGCCAGCAGCCAAGGGGGTACTAGCGGGAGTAATGAGCAGTTCTTC. Encoded protein: CASSQGGTSGSNEQFF.